The rows below give T cell receptor beta chains drawn from one sample of a study of cytomegalovirus exposure and HLA in healthy donors. Generated by immunoSEQ multiplex PCR, the TCRdb table keeps only in-frame clones and is missing some. The repertoire holds 150,000 to 200,000 clones, with 70% to 80% as singletons. Sequencing was done on a sample of PBMCs. These receptors all stem from a woman aged 50 to 60 in good health and CMV-seronegative. Each CDR3 is given with its conserved first and last residue. The order of the fields is D gene, clone size, CDR3 length, V gene, J gene, CDR3 protein, CDR3 DNA. A D gene is named only where the DNA matches it firmly. The listing skips clone size in some rows; elsewhere it reads once, few, many or a size class.

TRBD1	.	15	TRBV6-1	TRBJ1-2	CASSGQGGSYYGYTF	TGTGCCAGCAGTGGACAGGGGGGGTCGTACTATGGCTACACCTTC
.	.	12	TRBV25-1	TRBJ2-7	CASSSLSYEQYF	TGTGCCAGCAGTAGCCTCTCCTACGAGCAGTACTTC
TRBD1	.	13	TRBV19	TRBJ2-7	CATSRTGGYEQYF	TGTGCCACCTCCCGGACAGGGGGCTACGAGCAGTACTTC
.	.	14	TRBV28	TRBJ2-7	CASSFSRVGYEQYF	TGTGCCAGCAGTTTCTCCAGGGTCGGCTACGAGCAGTACTTC
.	.	17	TRBV21-1	TRBJ2-1	CASSKGVRWRGPRVQFF	TGTGCCAGCAGCAAAGGAGTACGGTGGCGGGGGCCCAGGGTGCAGTTCTTC
TRBD1	.	16	TRBV2	TRBJ1-2	CASSVLGQGTNYGYTF	TGTGCCAGCAGTGTCTTGGGACAGGGAACGAACTATGGCTACACCTTC
.	.	18	TRBV6-1	TRBJ1-6	CASSGEQGPSAYNSPLHF	TGTGCCAGCAGTGGCGAACAGGGTCCCAGCGCCTATAATTCACCCCTCCACTTT
.	.	17	TRBV28	TRBJ2-1	CASRAPVGGRKGNEQFF	TGTGCCAGCAGGGCCCCAGTGGGAGGACGGAAGGGAAATGAGCAGTTCTTC
TRBD2	.	17	TRBV11-2	TRBJ2-5	CASSLRGALAGGETQYF	TGTGCCAGCAGCTTAAGAGGGGCGCTAGCGGGAGGGGAGACCCAGTACTTC
.	.	15	TRBV4-3	TRBJ2-3	CASSQDRVLADTQYF	TGCGCCAGCAGCCAAGACAGGGTTCTGGCAGATACGCAGTATTTT
.	.	19	TRBV7-9	TRBJ1-2	CASSFSPPGGEERVGGYTF	TGTGCCAGCAGCTTCTCCCCCCCCGGAGGGGAGGAGAGGGTAGGTGGCTACACCTTC
.	.	13	TRBV6-1	TRBJ1-2	CATLVAGDYGYTF	TGTGCCACCCTGGTAGCGGGGGATTATGGCTACACCTTC
.	.	16	TRBV7-3	TRBJ2-5	CASSLSGGLPGETQYF	TGTGCCAGCAGCTTATCGGGGGGCCTGCCCGGGGAGACCCAGTACTTC
.	.	12	TRBV2	TRBJ2-3	CASQDPQGTQYF	TGTGCCAGTCAGGACCCTCAGGGGACGCAGTATTTT
.	.	13	TRBV9	TRBJ2-7	CASSPGGHYEQYF	TGTGCCAGCAGCCCCGGAGGGCACTACGAGCAGTACTTC
.	.	14	TRBV7-2	TRBJ2-6	CASSFYSGANVLTF	TGTGCCAGCAGCTTTTACTCTGGGGCCAACGTCCTGACTTTC
.	.	15	TRBV4-2	TRBJ1-1	CASSPPLQGNTEAFF	TGTGCCAGCAGCCCGCCCCTTCAGGGGAACACTGAAGCTTTCTTT
.	.	16	TRBV11-2	TRBJ2-6	CASSLGVRPGANVLTF	TGTGCCAGCAGCTTGGGAGTTCGCCCTGGGGCCAACGTCCTGACTTTC
.	.	12	TRBV6-5	TRBJ2-7	CAASQLSYEQYF	TGTGCCGCCTCACAGCTTTCCTACGAGCAGTACTTC
TRBD2	few	16	TRBV7-6	TRBJ2-5	CASSSRLAGGQETQYF	TGTGCCAGCAGCTCGAGACTAGCGGGGGGGCAAGAGACCCAGTACTTC
.	.	15	TRBV5-8	TRBJ2-3	CASSLRGYRTDTQYF	TGTGCCAGCAGCTTGAGAGGGTATCGCACAGATACGCAGTATTTT
TRBD2	.	13	TRBV5-1	TRBJ2-5	CASSLGREGPRNF	TGCGCCAGCAGCTTGGGGCGGGAGGGCCCCCGGAACTTC
TRBD1	.	16	TRBV7-2	TRBJ1-3	CASSWGTGVSGNTIYF	TGTGCCAGCAGCTGGGGGACAGGCGTCTCTGGAAACACCATATATTTT
TRBD1	.	17	TRBV5-1	TRBJ1-1	CASSFTAGTGANTEAFF	TGCGCCAGCAGCTTTACCGCCGGGACAGGGGCGAACACTGAAGCTTTCTTT
.	.	16	TRBV7-2	TRBJ2-5	CASSLVGSRGEETQYF	TGTGCCAGCAGCTTAGTGGGCAGCCGGGGAGAAGAGACCCAGTACTTC
.	.	16	TRBV28	TRBJ2-1	CASSFVGTPSYNEQFF	TGTGCCAGCAGTTTCGTCGGGACACCTTCCTACAATGAGCAGTTCTTC
.	.	16	TRBV4-3	TRBJ2-1	CASSQGETNRLDEQFF	TGCGCCAGCAGCCAAGGTGAAACTAATAGGTTGGATGAGCAGTTCTTC
.	.	12	TRBV19	TRBJ1-2	CASSSGGYGYTF	TGTGCCAGTAGTTCTGGAGGGTATGGCTACACCTTC
TRBD2	.	16	TRBV7-6	TRBJ2-2	CASSVNSGTGAGELFF	TGTGCCAGCAGCGTCAATAGCGGGACGGGGGCCGGGGAGCTGTTTTTT
TRBD2	.	17	TRBV18	TRBJ2-3	CASSPQQSGGNTDTQYF	TGTGCCAGCTCACCACAACAGAGCGGGGGGAACACAGATACGCAGTATTTT
.	few	12	TRBV6-6	TRBJ1-1	CASSRQNTEAFF	TGTGCCAGCAGTCGACAGAACACTGAAGCTTTCTTT
.	.	15	TRBV27	TRBJ2-2	CASRATVAHTGELFF	TGTGCCAGCAGGGCCACAGTGGCCCACACCGGGGAGCTGTTTTTT
TRBD1	few	12	TRBV2	TRBJ1-6	CARSTGASPLHF	TGTGCCAGGTCTACAGGGGCTTCACCCCTCCACTTT
TRBD1	few	14	TRBV2	TRBJ1-1	CASKLQGAGTEAFF	TGTGCCAGCAAATTACAGGGGGCCGGCACTGAAGCTTTCTTT
TRBD2	.	14	TRBV11-2	TRBJ2-2	CASVRGGNTGELFF	TGTGCCAGCGTCCGCGGGGGGAACACCGGGGAGCTGTTTTTT
TRBD1	.	15	TRBV4-3	TRBJ1-2	CASSQDRTGLYGYTF	TGCGCCAGCAGCCAAGACCGGACAGGTCTCTATGGCTACACCTTC
.	.	15	TRBV9	TRBJ1-6	CASSVEGGPWEPLHF	TGTGCCAGCAGCGTAGAAGGAGGGCCCTGGGAGCCCCTCCACTTT
TRBD1	once	19	TRBV28	TRBJ2-1	CASTASSGQTGQHYNEQFF	TGTGCCAGTACCGCGAGTTCGGGACAGACAGGGCAGCACTACAATGAGCAGTTCTTC
.	.	14	TRBV2	TRBJ1-3	CASSGWGLGNTIYF	TGTGCCAGCAGTGGTTGGGGGCTCGGAAACACCATATATTTT
.	.	14	TRBV27	TRBJ2-7	CASSPRALVSEQYF	TGTGCCAGCAGTCCCAGGGCGCTAGTAAGCGAGCAGTACTTC
.	.	15	TRBV27	TRBJ1-1	CASSLLGGVNTEAFF	TGTGCCAGCAGTTTATTGGGGGGAGTGAACACTGAAGCTTTCTTT
TRBD1	.	14	TRBV5-1	TRBJ2-4	CASSSGQGLNIQYF	TGCGCCAGCAGCTCGGGACAGGGGTTGAACATTCAGTACTTC
.	.	14	TRBV19	TRBJ1-5	CASARRPRDQPQHF	TGTGCCAGCGCACGGAGACCCAGGGATCAGCCCCAGCATTTT
.	.	15	TRBV7-9	TRBJ1-1	CASSFMGHRNTEAFF	TGTGCCAGCAGTTTCATGGGACATAGAAACACTGAAGCTTTCTTT
.	once	10	TRBV9	TRBJ2-1	CASGTREQFF	TGTGCCAGCGGTACTAGAGAGCAGTTCTTC
.	few	15	TRBV6-5	TRBJ1-4	CASSYRGTANEKLFF	TGTGCCAGCAGTTACAGGGGCACGGCTAATGAAAAACTGTTTTTT
.	once	14	TRBV2	TRBJ1-2	CASSEGSFDYGYTF	TGTGCCAGCAGTGAGGGCAGTTTCGACTATGGCTACACCTTC
.	.	12	TRBV27	TRBJ2-1	CASSFPENEQFF	TGTGCCAGCAGTTTTCCGGAGAATGAGCAGTTCTTC
TRBD1	.	16	TRBV11-2	TRBJ1-6	CASSQWVGTGNSPLHF	TGTGCCAGCAGCCAATGGGTCGGGACAGGGAATTCACCCCTCCACTTT
.	.	13	TRBV5-1	TRBJ2-1	CASSLRVNNEQFF	TGCGCCAGCAGCTTGAGAGTCAACAATGAGCAGTTCTTC
TRBD2	.	14	TRBV29-1	TRBJ2-3	CSVGVLAGTDTQYF	TGCAGCGTTGGTGTACTAGCGGGGACAGATACGCAGTATTTT
.	once	15	TRBV7-2	TRBJ2-3	CASSLARLDSGTQYF	TGTGCCAGCAGCTTAGCGAGGCTAGATTCGGGTACGCAGTATTTT
.	.	16	TRBV19	TRBJ1-5	CASRSTGTRGNQPQHF	TGTGCCAGTAGATCTACCGGGACAAGGGGAAATCAGCCCCAGCATTTT
.	.	13	TRBV5-5	TRBJ1-6	CASSLRRDSPLHF	TGTGCCAGCAGCTTACGCCGGGATTCACCCCTCCACTTT
TRBD1	.	20	TRBV4-1	TRBJ2-6	CASSQDGQGASRSGANVLTF	TGCGCCAGCAGCCAAGATGGACAGGGGGCCTCTCGGTCTGGGGCCAACGTCCTGACTTTC
.	.	16	TRBV18	TRBJ2-1	CASSPRAKTLSAEQFF	TGTGCCAGCTCACCACGAGCGAAGACGTTGAGTGCTGAGCAGTTCTTC
TRBD1	once	16	TRBV19	TRBJ1-4	CASRRQGRATNEKLFF	TGTGCCAGTAGGAGACAGGGGCGTGCAACTAATGAAAAACTGTTTTTT
TRBD1	.	16	TRBV6-6	TRBJ2-5	CASSGRDRGYQETQYF	TGTGCCAGCAGCGGCCGGGACAGGGGTTACCAAGAGACCCAGTACTTC
TRBD2	once	18	TRBV13	TRBJ2-7	CASSPLGLAGGFGYEQYF	TGTGCCAGCAGCCCTCTCGGACTAGCGGGGGGGTTTGGCTACGAGCAGTACTTC
TRBD2	.	17	TRBV5-5	TRBJ2-5	CASSLYVSSGFQETQYF	TGTGCCAGCAGTTTGTACGTGTCTAGCGGGTTCCAAGAGACCCAGTACTTC